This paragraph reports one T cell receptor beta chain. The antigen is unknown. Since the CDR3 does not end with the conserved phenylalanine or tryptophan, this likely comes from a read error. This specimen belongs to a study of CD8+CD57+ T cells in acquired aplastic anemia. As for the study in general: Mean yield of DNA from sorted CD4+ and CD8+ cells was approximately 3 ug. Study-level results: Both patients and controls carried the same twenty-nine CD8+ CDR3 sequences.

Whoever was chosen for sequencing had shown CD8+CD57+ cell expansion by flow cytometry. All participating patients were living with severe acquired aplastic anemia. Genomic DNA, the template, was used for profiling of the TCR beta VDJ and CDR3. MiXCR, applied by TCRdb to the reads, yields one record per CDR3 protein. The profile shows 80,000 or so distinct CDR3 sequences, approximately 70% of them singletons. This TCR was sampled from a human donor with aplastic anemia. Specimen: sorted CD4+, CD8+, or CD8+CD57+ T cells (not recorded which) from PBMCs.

This CDR3 reads CATSGENPNYGYTL. The DNA of the CDR3 is TGTGCCACCAGTGGGGAGAATCCTAACTATGGCTACACCCTC. The chain joins TRBV24-1 to TRBJ1-2; D is undetermined. The CDR3 spans 14 residues. Germline CDR1 and CDR2: KGHDR and SFDVKD. V was cut by 5 bases and J by 0 bases, with 9 bases left in between.